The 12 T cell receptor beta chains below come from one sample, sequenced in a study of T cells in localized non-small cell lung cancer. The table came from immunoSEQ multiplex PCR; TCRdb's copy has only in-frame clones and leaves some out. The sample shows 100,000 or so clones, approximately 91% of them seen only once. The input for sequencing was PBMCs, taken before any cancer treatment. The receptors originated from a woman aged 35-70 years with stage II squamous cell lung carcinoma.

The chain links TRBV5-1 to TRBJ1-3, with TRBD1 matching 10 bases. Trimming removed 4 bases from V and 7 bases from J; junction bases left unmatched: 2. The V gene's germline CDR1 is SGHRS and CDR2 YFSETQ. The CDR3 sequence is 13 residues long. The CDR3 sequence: CASSLGQGNTIYF. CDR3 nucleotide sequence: TGCGCCAGCAGCCTGGGACAGGGGAACACCATATATTTT.

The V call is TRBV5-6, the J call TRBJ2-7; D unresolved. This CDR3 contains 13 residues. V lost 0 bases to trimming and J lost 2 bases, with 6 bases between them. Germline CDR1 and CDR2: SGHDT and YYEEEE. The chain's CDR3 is CASSLGAPYEQYF. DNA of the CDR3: TGTGCCAGCAGCTTGGGGGCCCCCTACGAGCAGTACTTC. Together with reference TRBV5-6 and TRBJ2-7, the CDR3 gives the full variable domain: DAGVTQSPTHLIKTRGQQVTLRCSPKSGHDTVSWYQQALGQGPQFIFQYYEEEERQRGNFPDRFSGHQFPNYSSELNVNALLLGDSALYLCASSLGAPYEQYFGPGTRLTVT.

The DNA of the CDR3 is TGTGCCAGCAGCAGGGGACAGCCGTCCTCCAAATTCTCCGTATATTTT. It is translated as CASSRGQPSSKFSVYF. V and J are TRBV7-9 and TRBJ1-3; 7 positions match TRBD1. The germline CDR1 and CDR2 sequences are SEHNR and FQNEAQ (reference sequence). V lost 5 bases, J lost 14 bases, and 21 bases stayed unmatched. This CDR3 is 16 amino acids long.

CDR3 coding DNA: TGTGCCAGCAGTCGGGACAGAGGGGGCTACACCTTC. Residues: CASSRDRGGYTF. This rearrangement joins TRBV28 to TRBJ1-2; the match to TRBD1 covers 7 bases. V was pared by 5 bases and J by 8 bases, with 5 bases of the junction left unmatched. Germline V lookup: CDR1 MDHEN, CDR2 SYDVKM. CDR3 length: 12 residues.

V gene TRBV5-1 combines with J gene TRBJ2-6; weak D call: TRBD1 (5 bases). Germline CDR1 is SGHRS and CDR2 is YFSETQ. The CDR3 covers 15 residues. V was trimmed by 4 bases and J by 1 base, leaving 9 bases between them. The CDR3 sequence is CASSPRVSGANVLTF. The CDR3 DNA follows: TGCGCCAGCAGCCCCAGGGTTTCTGGGGCCAACGTCCTGACTTTC.

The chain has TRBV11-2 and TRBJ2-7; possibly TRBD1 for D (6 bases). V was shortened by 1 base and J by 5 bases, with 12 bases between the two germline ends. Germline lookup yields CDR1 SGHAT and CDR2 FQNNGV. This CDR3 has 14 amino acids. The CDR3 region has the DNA TGTGCCAGCAGCTTAGGAAGGGGGACCCACGAGCAGTACTTC. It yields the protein CASSLGRGTHEQYF. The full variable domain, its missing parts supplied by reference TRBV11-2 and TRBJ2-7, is EAGVAQSPRYKIIEKRQSVAFWCNPISGHATLYWYQQILGQGPKLLIQFQNNGVVDDSQLPKDRFSAERLKGVDSTLKIQPAKLEDSAVYLCASSLGRGTHEQYFGPGTRLTVT.

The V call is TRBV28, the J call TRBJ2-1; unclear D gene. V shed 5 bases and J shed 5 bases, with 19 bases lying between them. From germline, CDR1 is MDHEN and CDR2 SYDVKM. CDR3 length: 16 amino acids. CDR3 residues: CASSPLGRLINNEQFF. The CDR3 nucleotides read TGTGCCAGCAGTCCACTCGGACGCCTCATAAACAATGAGCAGTTCTTC. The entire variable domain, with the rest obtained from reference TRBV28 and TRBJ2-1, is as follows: DVKVTQSSRYLVKRTGEKVFLECVQDMDHENMFWYRQDPGLGLRLIYFSYDVKMKEKGDIPEGYSVSREKKERFSLILESASTNQTSMYLCASSPLGRLINNEQFFGPGTRLTVL.

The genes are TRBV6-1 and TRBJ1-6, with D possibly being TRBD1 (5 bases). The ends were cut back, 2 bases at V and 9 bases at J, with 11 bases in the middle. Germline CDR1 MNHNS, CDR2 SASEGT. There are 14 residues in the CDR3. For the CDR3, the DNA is TGTGCCAGCAGTGAAACGGCAGGGATTTCACCCCTCCACTTT. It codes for CASSETAGISPLHF.

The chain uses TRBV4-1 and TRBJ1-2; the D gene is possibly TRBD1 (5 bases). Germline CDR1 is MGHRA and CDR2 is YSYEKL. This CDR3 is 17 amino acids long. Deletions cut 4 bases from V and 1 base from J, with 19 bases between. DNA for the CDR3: TGCGCCAGCAGCCTCGGGGGTTCAACAGGAATTAACTATGGCTACACCTTC. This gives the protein CASSLGGSTGINYGYTF.

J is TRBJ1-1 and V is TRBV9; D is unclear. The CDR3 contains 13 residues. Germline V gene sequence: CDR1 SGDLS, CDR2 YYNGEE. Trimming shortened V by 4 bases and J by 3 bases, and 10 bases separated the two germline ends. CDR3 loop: CASSQRGYTEAFF. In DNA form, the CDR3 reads TGTGCCAGCAGCCAACGAGGTTACACTGAAGCTTTCTTT.

The CDR3 region has the DNA TGTGCCAGCAGCCGGGGGCTGGGGACAGGGGACACTGAAGCTTTCTTT. It yields the protein CASSRGLGTGDTEAFF. The chain employs TRBV5-4 and TRBJ1-1; TRBD1 aligns across 10 bases. The CDR3 has 16 amino acids. V gave up 4 bases and J gave up 3 bases; unmatched junction bases: 9. Germline assignment: CDR1 SGHNT and CDR2 YYREEE (reference sequence).

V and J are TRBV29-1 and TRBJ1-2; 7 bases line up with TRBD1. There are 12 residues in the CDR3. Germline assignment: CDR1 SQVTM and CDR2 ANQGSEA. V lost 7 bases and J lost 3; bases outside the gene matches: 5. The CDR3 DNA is TGCAGCGGTACCGGGACAGACTATGGCTACACCTTC. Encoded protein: CSGTGTDYGYTF. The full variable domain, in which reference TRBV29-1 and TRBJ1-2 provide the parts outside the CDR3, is SAVISQKPSRDICQRGTSLTIQCQVDSQVTMMFWYRQQPGQSLTLIATANQGSEATYESGFVIDKFPISRPNLTFSTLTVSNMSPEDSSIYLCSGTGTDYGYTFGSGTRLTVV.